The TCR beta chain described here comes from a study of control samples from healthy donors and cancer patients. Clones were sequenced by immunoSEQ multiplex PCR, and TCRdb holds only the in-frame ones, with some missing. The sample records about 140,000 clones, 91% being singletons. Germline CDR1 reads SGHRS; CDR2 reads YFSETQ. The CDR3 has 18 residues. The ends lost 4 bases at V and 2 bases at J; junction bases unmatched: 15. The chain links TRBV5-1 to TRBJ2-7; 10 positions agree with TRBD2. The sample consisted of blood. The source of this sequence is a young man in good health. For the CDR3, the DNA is TGCGCCAGCAGCCTCACAGGGGGGGCCGGGACTAGCGCCTACGAGCAGTACTTC. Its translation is CASSLTGGAGTSAYEQYF.